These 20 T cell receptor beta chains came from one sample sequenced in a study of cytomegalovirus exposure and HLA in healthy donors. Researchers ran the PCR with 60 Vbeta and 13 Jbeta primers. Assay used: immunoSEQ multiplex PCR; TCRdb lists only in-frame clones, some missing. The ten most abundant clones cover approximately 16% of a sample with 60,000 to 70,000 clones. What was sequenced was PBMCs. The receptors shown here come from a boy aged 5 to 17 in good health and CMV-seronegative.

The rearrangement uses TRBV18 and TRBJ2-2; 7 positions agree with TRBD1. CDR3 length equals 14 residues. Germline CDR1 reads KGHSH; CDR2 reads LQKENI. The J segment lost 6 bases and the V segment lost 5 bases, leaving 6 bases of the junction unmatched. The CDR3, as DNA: TGTGCCAGCTCATCGACAGGGTTCGCCGGGGAGCTGTTTTTT. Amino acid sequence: CASSSTGFAGELFF.

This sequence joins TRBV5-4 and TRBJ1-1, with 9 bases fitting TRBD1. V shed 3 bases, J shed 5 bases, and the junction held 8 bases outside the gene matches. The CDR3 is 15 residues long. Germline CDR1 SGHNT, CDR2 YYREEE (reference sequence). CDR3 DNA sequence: TGTGCCAGCAGCTCCCCGGGACAGGGAAAGACTGAAGCTTTCTTT. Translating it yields CASSSPGQGKTEAFF. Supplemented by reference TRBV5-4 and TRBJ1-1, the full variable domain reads ETGVTQSPTHLIKTRGQQVTLRCSSQSGHNTVSWYQQALGQGPQFIFQYYREEENGRGNFPPRFSGLQFPNYSSELNVNALELDDSALYLCASSSPGQGKTEAFFGQGTRLTVV.

CDR3 in amino acids: CASSQDPGVGNTIYF. The CDR3 coding sequence is TGCGCCAGCAGCCAAGATCCAGGGGTCGGAAACACCATATATTTT. The gene calls are TRBV4-1 and TRBJ1-3, with D tentatively TRBD1 (6 bases). Deletions cut 0 bases from V and 4 bases from J, with 10 bases between. This CDR3 is built from 15 residues. CDR1 is MGHRA and CDR2 is YSYEKL in the germline V gene.

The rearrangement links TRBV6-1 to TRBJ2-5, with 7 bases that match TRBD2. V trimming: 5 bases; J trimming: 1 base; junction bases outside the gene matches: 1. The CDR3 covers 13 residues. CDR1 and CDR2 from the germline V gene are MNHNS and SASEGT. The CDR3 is CASSSGIQETQYF. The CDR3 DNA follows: TGTGCCAGCAGTAGCGGGATCCAAGAGACCCAGTACTTC.

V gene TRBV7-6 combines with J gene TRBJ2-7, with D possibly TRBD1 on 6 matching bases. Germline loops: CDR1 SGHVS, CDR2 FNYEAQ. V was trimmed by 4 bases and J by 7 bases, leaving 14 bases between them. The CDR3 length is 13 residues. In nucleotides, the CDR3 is TGTGCCAGCAGCTCTCAGGGGCCGGAGGAGCAGTACTTC. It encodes CASSSQGPEEQYF.

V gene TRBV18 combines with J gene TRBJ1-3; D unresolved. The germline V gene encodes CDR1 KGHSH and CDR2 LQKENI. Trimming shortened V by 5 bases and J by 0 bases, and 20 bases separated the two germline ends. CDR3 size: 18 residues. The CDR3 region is CASSALGVTKSSGNTIYF. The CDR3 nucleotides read TGTGCCAGCTCAGCACTCGGGGTAACCAAAAGCTCTGGAAACACCATATATTTT.

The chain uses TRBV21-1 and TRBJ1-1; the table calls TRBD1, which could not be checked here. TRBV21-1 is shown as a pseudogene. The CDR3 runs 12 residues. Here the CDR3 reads CASSNGDREAFF. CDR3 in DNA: TGTGCCAGCAGCAATGGGGACAGGGAAGCTTTCTTT.

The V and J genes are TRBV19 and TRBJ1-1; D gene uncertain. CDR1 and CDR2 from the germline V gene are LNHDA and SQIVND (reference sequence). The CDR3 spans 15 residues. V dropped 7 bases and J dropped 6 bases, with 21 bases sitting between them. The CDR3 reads CASTEPRLGSAEAFF. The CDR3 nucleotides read TGTGCCAGTACTGAACCCCGATTGGGTAGCGCTGAAGCTTTCTTT.

The CDR3 region has the DNA TGCGCCAGCAGCTTGGGCTCTAGCGGCTCCTACGAGCAGTACTTC. It translates to CASSLGSSGSYEQYF. The rearrangement uses TRBV5-1 and TRBJ2-7; 7 nucleotides agree with TRBD2. In germline, CDR1 is SGHRS, CDR2 YFSETQ. With 0 bases clipped from V and 0 bases from J, the junction kept 3 bases outside the gene matches. The CDR3 spans 15 residues.

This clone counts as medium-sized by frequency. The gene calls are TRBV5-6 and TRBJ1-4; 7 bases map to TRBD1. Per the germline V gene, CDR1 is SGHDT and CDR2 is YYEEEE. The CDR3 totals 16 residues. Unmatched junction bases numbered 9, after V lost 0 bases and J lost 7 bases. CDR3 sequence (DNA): TGTGCCAGCAGCTTGGCCAATAGGGGGCAGGGTGAAAAACTGTTTTTT. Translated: CASSLANRGQGEKLFF.

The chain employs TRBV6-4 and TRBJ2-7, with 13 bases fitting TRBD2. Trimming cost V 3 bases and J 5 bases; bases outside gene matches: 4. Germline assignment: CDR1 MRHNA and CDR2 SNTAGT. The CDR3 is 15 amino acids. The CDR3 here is CASSETSGGSNEQYF. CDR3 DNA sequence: TGTGCCAGCAGTGAGACTAGCGGGGGGTCGAACGAGCAGTACTTC.

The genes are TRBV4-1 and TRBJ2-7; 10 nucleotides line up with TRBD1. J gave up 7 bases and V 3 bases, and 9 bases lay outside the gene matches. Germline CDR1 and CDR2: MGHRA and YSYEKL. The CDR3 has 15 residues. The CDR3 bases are TGCGCCAGCAGCCAGACCGGGACAGGGGTGGTGGAGCAGTACTTC. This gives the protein CASSQTGTGVVEQYF.

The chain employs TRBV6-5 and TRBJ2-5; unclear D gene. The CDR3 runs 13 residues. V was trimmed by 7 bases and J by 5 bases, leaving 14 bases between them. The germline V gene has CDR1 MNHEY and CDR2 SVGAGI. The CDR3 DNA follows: TGTGCCAGCACCACGTCCGGCAGGGAGACCCAGTACTTC. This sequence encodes CASTTSGRETQYF.

The CDR3, as DNA: TGTGCCAGCAAGCCTAGCGGGAGCCCCGAGCAGTACTTC. This gives the protein CASKPSGSPEQYF. V is TRBV6-1 and J is TRBJ2-7, with TRBD2 matching 10 bases. Germline values: CDR1 MNHNS, CDR2 SASEGT. V lost 7 bases, J lost 6 bases, and 6 bases stayed unmatched. There are 13 residues in the CDR3.

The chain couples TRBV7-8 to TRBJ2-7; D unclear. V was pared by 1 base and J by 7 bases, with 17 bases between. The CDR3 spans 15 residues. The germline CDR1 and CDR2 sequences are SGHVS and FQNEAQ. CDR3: CASSLETSRNGEQYF. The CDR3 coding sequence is TGTGCCAGCAGCTTAGAAACTTCCAGGAATGGGGAGCAGTACTTC.

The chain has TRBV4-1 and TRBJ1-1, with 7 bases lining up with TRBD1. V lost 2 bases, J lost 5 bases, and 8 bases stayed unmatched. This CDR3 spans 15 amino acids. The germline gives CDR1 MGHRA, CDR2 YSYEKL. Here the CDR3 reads CASSQSTGEGTEAFF. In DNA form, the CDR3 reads TGCGCCAGCAGCCAAAGTACAGGGGAAGGGACTGAAGCTTTCTTT.

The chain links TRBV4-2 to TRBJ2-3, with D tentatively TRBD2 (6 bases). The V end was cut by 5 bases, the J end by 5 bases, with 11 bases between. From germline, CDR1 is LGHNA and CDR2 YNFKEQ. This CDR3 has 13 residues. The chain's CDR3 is CASSGGLRDTQYF. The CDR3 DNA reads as TGTGCCAGCAGCGGGGGGTTGCGAGATACGCAGTATTTT.

This CDR3 reads CASSFSGIVEYEQYF. CDR3 in DNA: TGTGCCAGCAGTTTTTCAGGGATCGTTGAATACGAGCAGTACTTC. This sequence joins TRBV27 and TRBJ2-7, with a possible D match to TRBD1 (5 bases). This CDR3 spans 15 amino acids. V lost 3 bases and J lost 4, with 16 bases in between. Germline V CDR1 and CDR2: MNHEY, SMNVEV (reference sequence).

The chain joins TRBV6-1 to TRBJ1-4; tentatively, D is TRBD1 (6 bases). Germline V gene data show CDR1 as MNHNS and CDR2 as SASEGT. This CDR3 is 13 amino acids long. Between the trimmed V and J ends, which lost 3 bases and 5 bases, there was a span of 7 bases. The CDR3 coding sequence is TGTGCCAGCAGTGAGGACAGAAATGAAAAACTGTTTTTT. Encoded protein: CASSEDRNEKLFF.

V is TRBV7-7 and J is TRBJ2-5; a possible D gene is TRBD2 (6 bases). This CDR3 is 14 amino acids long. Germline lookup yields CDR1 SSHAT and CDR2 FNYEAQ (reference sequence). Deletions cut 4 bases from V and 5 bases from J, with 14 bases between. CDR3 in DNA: TGTGCCAGCAGCTCGGGACTCCAAGTGGAGACCCAGTACTTC. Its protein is CASSSGLQVETQYF. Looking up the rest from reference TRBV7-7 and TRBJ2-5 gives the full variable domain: GAGVSQSPRYKVTKRGQDVTLRCDPISSHATLYWYQQALGQGPEFLTYFNYEAQPDKSGLPSDRFSAERPEGSISTLTIQRTEQRDSAMYRCASSSGLQVETQYFGPGTRLLVL.